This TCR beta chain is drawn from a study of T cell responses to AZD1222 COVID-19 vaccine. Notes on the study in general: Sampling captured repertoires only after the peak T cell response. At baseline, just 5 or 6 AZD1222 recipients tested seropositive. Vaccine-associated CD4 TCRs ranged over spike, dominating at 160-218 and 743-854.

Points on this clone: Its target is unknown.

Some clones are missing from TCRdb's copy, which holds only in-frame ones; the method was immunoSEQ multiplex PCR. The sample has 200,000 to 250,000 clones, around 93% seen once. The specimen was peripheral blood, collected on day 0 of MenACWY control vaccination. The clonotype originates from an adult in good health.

Here the CDR3 reads CASSFQGARNQPQHF. The DNA for the CDR3 is TGTGCCAGCAGTTTCCAGGGGGCGAGGAATCAGCCCCAGCATTTT. The V gene is TRBV2, the J gene TRBJ1-5; TRBD1 matches 8 bases. Trimming removed 5 bases from V and 4 bases from J; junction bases left unmatched: 7. The germline gives CDR1 SNHLY, CDR2 FYNNEI. The CDR3 extends over 15 amino acids.